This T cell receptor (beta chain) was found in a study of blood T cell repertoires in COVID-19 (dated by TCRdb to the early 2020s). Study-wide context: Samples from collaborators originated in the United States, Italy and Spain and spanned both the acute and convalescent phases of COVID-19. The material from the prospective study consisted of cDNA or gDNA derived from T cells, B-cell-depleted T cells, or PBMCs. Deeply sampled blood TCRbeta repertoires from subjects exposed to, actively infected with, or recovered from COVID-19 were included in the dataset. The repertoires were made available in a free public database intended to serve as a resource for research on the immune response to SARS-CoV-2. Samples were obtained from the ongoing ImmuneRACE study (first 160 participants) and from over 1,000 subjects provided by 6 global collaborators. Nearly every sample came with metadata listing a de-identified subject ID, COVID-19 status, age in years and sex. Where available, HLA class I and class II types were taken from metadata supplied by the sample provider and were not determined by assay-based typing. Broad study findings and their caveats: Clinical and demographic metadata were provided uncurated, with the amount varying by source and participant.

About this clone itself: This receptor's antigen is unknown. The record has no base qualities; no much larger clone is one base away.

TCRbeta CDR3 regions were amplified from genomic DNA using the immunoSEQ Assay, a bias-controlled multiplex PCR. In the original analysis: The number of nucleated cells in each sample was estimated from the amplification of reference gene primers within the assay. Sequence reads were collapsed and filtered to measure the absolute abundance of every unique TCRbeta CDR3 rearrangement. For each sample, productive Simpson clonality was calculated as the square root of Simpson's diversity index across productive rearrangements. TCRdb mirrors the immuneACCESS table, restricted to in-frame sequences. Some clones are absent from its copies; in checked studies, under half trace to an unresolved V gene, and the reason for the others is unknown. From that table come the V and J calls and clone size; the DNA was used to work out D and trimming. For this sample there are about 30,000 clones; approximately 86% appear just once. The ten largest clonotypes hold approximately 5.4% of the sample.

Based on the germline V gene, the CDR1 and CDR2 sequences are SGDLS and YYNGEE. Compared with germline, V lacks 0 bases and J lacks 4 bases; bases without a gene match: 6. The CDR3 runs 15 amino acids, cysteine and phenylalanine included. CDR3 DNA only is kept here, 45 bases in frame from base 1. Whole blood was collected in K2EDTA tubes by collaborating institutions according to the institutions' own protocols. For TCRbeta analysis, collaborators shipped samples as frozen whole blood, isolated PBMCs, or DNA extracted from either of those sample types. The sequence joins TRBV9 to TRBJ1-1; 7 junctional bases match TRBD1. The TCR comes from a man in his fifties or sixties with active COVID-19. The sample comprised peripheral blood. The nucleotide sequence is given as TGTGCCAGCAGCGTAGTCCAGGGGGGATTCACTGAAGCTTTCTTT. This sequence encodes CASSVVQGGFTEAFF.